This TCR beta chain was retrieved from a study of blood T cell repertoires in COVID-19. This CDR3 is 18 amino acids long. Germline V gives CDR1 KGHSH, CDR2 LQKENI. J lost 1 base, V lost 3 bases, and 12 bases had no gene match. Generated by immunoSEQ multiplex PCR, the TCRdb table keeps only in-frame clones and is missing some. The sample carries about 69,000 clones, almost 80% recorded once. This receptor was identified in a man between 60 and 75 years old with acute or convalescent COVID-19. Sequencing was done on a sample of peripheral blood. The J gene is TRBJ1-5, the V gene TRBV18; 7 bases line up with TRBD1. The CDR3: CASSPTSGAGGSNQPQHF. The CDR3 DNA reads TGTGCCAGCTCACCTACATCTGGGGCAGGGGGGAGCAATCAGCCCCAGCATTTT.